This T cell receptor beta chain was found in a study of blood T cell repertoires in COVID-19 (TCRdb year 2020). In the study overall: The collaborator samples originated in the United States, Italy and Spain and spanned the acute and convalescent phases of COVID-19. The samples were drawn from the first 160 participants of the ongoing ImmuneRACE study and from over 950 subjects provided by 6 global collaborators. The material from the prospective study consisted of cDNA or gDNA derived from T cells, B-cell-depleted T cells, or PBMCs. Nearly every sample came with metadata listing a de-identified subject ID, COVID-19 status, age in years and sex. Deeply sampled blood TCRbeta repertoires from subjects exposed to, actively infected with, or recovered from COVID-19 were included in the dataset. Where available, HLA class I and class II types were taken from metadata supplied by the sample provider and were not determined by assay-based typing. The repertoires were released in a freely available public database meant as a resource for research on the immune response to SARS-CoV-2.

The immunoSEQ Assay, a bias-controlled multiplex PCR, was used to amplify TCRbeta CDR3 regions from genomic DNA. The study's processing was this. Within the assay, amplification of reference gene primers was used to estimate how many nucleated cells each sample contained. To quantify the absolute abundance of each unique TCRbeta CDR3 rearrangement, sequence reads were collapsed and filtered. Productive Simpson clonality was computed per sample as the square root of Simpson's diversity index over productive rearrangements. Imported from immuneACCESS, the table was reduced by TCRdb to in-frame sequences with V and J called. These copies leave out some clones; in studies compared against another copy, an unresolved V gene accounts for under half, and the cause of the remainder is not known. For V, J and clone size, that table is used; D and trimming come from the DNA. In all, the sample holds about 140,000 clones, and just over 85% of those were seen once. Around 8.2% of the sample is taken by the ten largest.

Overall study outcomes, separate from this receptor: How much clinical and demographic metadata was included differed by source and by participant, and the metadata was provided uncurated.

As regards this clone: The clone's antigen remains unknown. No clone much larger than this one lies a single base away; base qualities are absent.

Each collaborating institution followed its own protocols to collect whole blood in K2EDTA tubes. For TCRbeta analysis, collaborator samples were shipped as frozen whole blood, as isolated PBMCs, or as DNA extracted from either sample type. The junction carries 14 bases between V and J, which are trimmed by 7 bases and 5 bases respectively. The germline V gene supplies CDR1 MDHEN and CDR2 SYDVKM. From its cysteine to its phenylalanine, the CDR3 spans 13 amino acids. The DNA shown is the 39-base CDR3, in frame from base 1. The rearranged segments are TRBV28 and TRBJ1-1, with the D segment identity uncertain. This sequence was found in a woman aged 60-75 years with acute or convalescent COVID-19. Sequences were obtained from peripheral blood. This receptor has the CDR3 CASNGNIRTEAFF. The nucleotide sequence reads as follows: TGTGCCAGCAACGGGAATATTAGGACTGAAGCTTTCTTT. Reference TRBV28 and TRBJ1-1 genes cover what lies past the CDR3, so the full variable domain is DVKVTQSSRYLVKRTGEKVFLECVQDMDHENMFWYRQDPGLGLRLIYFSYDVKMKEKGDIPEGYSVSREKKERFSLILESASTNQTSMYLCASNGNIRTEAFFGQGTRLTVV.